The 22 T cell receptor beta chains below were found in one sample sequenced in a study of cytomegalovirus exposure and HLA in healthy donors (dated by TCRdb to 2016 to 2017). The library was obtained by the immunoSEQ multiplex PCR assay. The multiplex PCR relied on a mix of 60 forward primers for TCR Vbeta segments and 13 reverse primers for TCR Jbeta segments. Drawn from immuneACCESS, this table holds only the in-frame rearrangements with V and J called that TCRdb kept. Clones are partly lost; checked studies trace under half to an unresolved V gene and leave the rest unexplained. The sample contains some 190,000 clones, over 70% of them found a single time. 1.6% of the sample belongs to the ten largest clones. The sample taken for sequencing was PBMCs. These receptors all come from a woman aged 18-35 years in good health and CMV-seronegative.

This chain uses TRBV12-2 with TRBJ2-3; TRBD2 reflects the table's D call only, with no check against the DNA. TRBV12-2 is a pseudogene locus. The CDR3 is made up of 16 amino acids. The CDR3 nucleotides read TGTGCAAGTCGCGATGGACTAGCGGGACGCACAGATACGCAGTATTTT. This sequence encodes CASRDGLAGRTDTQYF.

The rearrangement joins TRBV27 to TRBJ2-7; 8 nucleotides agree with TRBD1. Trimming cost V 4 bases and J 4 bases; bases outside gene matches: 9. CDR1 and CDR2 from the germline V gene are MNHEY and SMNVEV (reference sequence). The CDR3 runs 15 residues. DNA of the CDR3: TGTGCCAGCAGTTATTCAGGGACAGGCCCTTACGAGCAGTACTTC. It translates to CASSYSGTGPYEQYF.

This clone was counted a few times. This chain joins TRBV6-5 and TRBJ1-5; tentative D call: TRBD1 (6 bases). The V end lost 1 base, the J end lost 4 bases, and 8 bases lay between the germline ends. Germline V gives CDR1 MNHEY, CDR2 SVGAGI. This CDR3 has 14 amino acids. The CDR3 protein is CASSYFRGNQPQHF. CDR3 nucleotides: TGTGCCAGCAGTTACTTTAGGGGGAATCAGCCCCAGCATTTT.

V is TRBV29-1 and J is TRBJ2-7; 9 bases are shared with TRBD2. This CDR3 has 13 residues. CDR1 SQVTM and CDR2 ANQGSEA come from the germline V gene. The V gene end was trimmed by 6 bases and the J gene end by 3 bases; junction bases not matched to a gene: 6. CDR3 loop: CSVLLAGFYEQYF. As DNA, the CDR3 is TGCAGCGTCCTACTAGCGGGCTTCTACGAGCAGTACTTC.

This chain's CDR3 is CASSLWLAGDSYNEQFF. The CDR3 nucleotides are TGCGCCAGCAGCTTGTGGCTAGCGGGGGATTCCTACAATGAGCAGTTCTTC. V and J are TRBV5-1 and TRBJ2-1, with 10 bases that match TRBD2. V dropped 1 base and J dropped 1; count of bases not matched to a gene: 5. This CDR3 contains 17 residues. Germline-derived CDR1 and CDR2 are SGHRS and YFSETQ.

DNA of the CDR3: TGTGCCAGCAGCTCTCTGAGATTTGACAGGGGGCACACTGAAGCTTTCTTT. Translating it yields CASSSLRFDRGHTEAFF. This chain joins TRBV7-9 and TRBJ1-1, with 10 bases lining up with TRBD1. Trimming cost V 4 bases and J 3 bases; bases outside gene matches: 11. There are 17 residues in the CDR3. CDR1 is SEHNR, CDR2 FQNEAQ, per germline (reference sequence).

The V gene is TRBV29-1, the J gene TRBJ1-1, with 7 bases matching TRBD1. V was clipped by 2 bases and J by 4 bases; unmatched bases: 7. The CDR3 runs to 14 residues. The germline V gene has CDR1 SQVTM and CDR2 ANQGSEA. The CDR3 coding sequence is TGCAGCGTTGAAAGGGCAGGGGGGATCACTGAAGCTTTCTTT. This translates into CSVERAGGITEAFF.

This chain connects TRBV6-1 to TRBJ1-5; maybe TRBD1 (5 bases). V was pared by 1 base and J by 0 bases, with 10 bases between. The CDR3 consists of 16 residues. CDR1 and CDR2 from the germline V gene are MNHNS and SASEGT. CDR3 protein: CASSEVLGGSNQPQHF. The CDR3, as DNA: TGTGCCAGCAGTGAAGTGTTGGGGGGTAGCAATCAGCCCCAGCATTTT.

The chain links TRBV19 to TRBJ1-2, with 7 bases that match TRBD1. This CDR3 has 14 amino acids. V was pared by 3 bases and J by 2 bases, with 3 bases of the junction left unmatched. Germline CDR1 reads LNHDA; CDR2 reads SQIVND (reference sequence). The CDR3 is CASSMQGVNYGYTF. For the CDR3, the DNA is TGTGCCAGTAGTATGCAGGGGGTAAACTATGGCTACACCTTC.

J is TRBJ2-7 and V is TRBV19, with a possible D match to TRBD1 (5 bases). Deletions cut 3 bases from V and 2 bases from J, with 14 bases between. CDR1 and CDR2 (germline): LNHDA, SQIVND (reference sequence). This CDR3 has 15 amino acids. CDR3 in amino acids: CASSILWGDAYEQYF. CDR3 DNA: TGTGCCAGTAGTATTCTATGGGGCGATGCCTACGAGCAGTACTTC. Using reference TRBV19 and TRBJ2-7 for the parts outside the CDR3, the full variable domain is DGGITQSPKYLFRKEGQNVTLSCEQNLNHDAMYWYRQDPGQGLRLIYYSQIVNDFQKGDIAEGYSVSREKKESFPLTVTSAQKNPTAFYLCASSILWGDAYEQYFGPGTRLTVT.

This clone was observed a few times. V and J are TRBV2 and TRBJ2-4, with 15 bases matching TRBD2. The trim removed 4 bases at V and 1 base at J, leaving 11 bases unmatched. Per germline, CDR1 SNHLY and CDR2 FYNNEI. CDR3 length: 20 residues. The CDR3 here is CASSGWTSGRAGRAKNIQYF. The CDR3, as DNA: TGTGCCAGCAGTGGATGGACTAGCGGGAGGGCCGGTAGGGCCAAAAACATTCAGTACTTC.

A single count supports this clone. This chain joins TRBV9 and TRBJ2-3; 12 bases agree with TRBD2. The trim removed 3 bases at V and 0 bases at J, leaving 5 bases unmatched. CDR1 and CDR2 from the germline V gene are SGDLS and YYNGEE. This CDR3 is 17 amino acids long. CDR3 residues: CASSALAGGLSTDTQYF. The DNA of the CDR3 is TGTGCCAGCAGCGCACTAGCGGGGGGTCTTAGCACAGATACGCAGTATTTT.

This chain connects TRBV6-4 to TRBJ2-1, with 13 bases matching TRBD2. The CDR3 runs to 15 residues. The V and J ends lost 3 bases and 8 bases, in that order; junction bases with no gene match: 4. CDR1 MRHNA and CDR2 SNTAGT come from the germline V gene. The CDR3 DNA reads TGTGCCAGCAGTGAAACTAGCGGGGGGGCCGATGAGCAGTTCTTC. It specifies CASSETSGGADEQFF.

The chain links TRBV2 to TRBJ2-3; D remains ambiguous. Between the trimmed V and J ends, which lost 6 bases and 6 bases, there was a span of 16 bases. From germline, CDR1 is SNHLY and CDR2 FYNNEI. The CDR3 consists of 14 residues. The CDR3 nucleotides read TGTGCCAGCAGCGCCAATTCACGGTTGGATACGCAGTATTTT. Encoded protein: CASSANSRLDTQYF.

The rearrangement links TRBV11-2 to TRBJ2-7; TRBD1 aligns across 9 bases. With V trimmed by 4 bases and J by 6 bases, 13 bases remained unmatched. The CDR3 is 16 residues long. The germline V gene has CDR1 SGHAT and CDR2 FQNNGV. In nucleotides, the CDR3 is TGTGCCAGCAGCTCAAGACCGGGACAGGGACTTCGCGAGCAGTACTTC. It yields the protein CASSSRPGQGLREQYF.

This sequence joins TRBV27 and TRBJ2-2; the match to TRBD1 covers 9 bases. CDR3 length: 18 residues. V lost 3 bases to trimming and J lost 5 bases; unmatched junction nucleotides: 13. Per the germline V gene, CDR1 is MNHEY and CDR2 is SMNVEV (reference sequence). The CDR3 nucleotides read TGTGCCAGCAGTTTGTATCCGCGGGACAGGGTCTTTACCGGGGAGCTGTTTTTT. It is translated as CASSLYPRDRVFTGELFF.

The chain couples TRBV27 to TRBJ2-1; 7 nucleotides match TRBD2. CDR1 and CDR2 (germline): MNHEY, SMNVEV (reference sequence). The V and J ends lost 5 bases and 2 bases, in that order; junction bases with no gene match: 9. The CDR3 runs 16 residues. CDR3 DNA sequence: TGTGCCAGCAGTAGTACCCTGGGGGGGGCCTACAATGAGCAGTTCTTC. Translating gives CASSSTLGGAYNEQFF.

A word on this clone: An end of the junction does not agree with germline; a read error may underlie this. The chain has TRBV27 and TRBJ2-4, with 10 bases identical to TRBD1. This CDR3 is built from 15 residues. The germline V gene encodes CDR1 MNHEY and CDR2 SMNVEV (reference sequence). CDR3: CAGSRQGAEVNIQYF. Written as DNA, the CDR3 is TGTGCCGGCAGTAGACAGGGGGCGGAGGTGAACATTCAGTACTTC.

V gene TRBV7-2 combines with J gene TRBJ1-1, with a weak D call TRBD1 (6 bases). CDR1 and CDR2 (germline): SGHTA, FQGNSA. Trimming stripped 2 bases from V and 1 base from J, with 8 bases between. This CDR3 is built from 14 residues. The CDR3, as DNA: TGTGCCAGCAGCTTACAGGGACAGAACACTGAAGCTTTCTTT. It yields the protein CASSLQGQNTEAFF.

The chain has TRBV18 and TRBJ2-3; D might be TRBD2 (6 bases). There are 15 residues in the CDR3. V was shortened by 7 bases and J by 0 bases, with 14 bases between the two germline ends. CDR1 and CDR2 from the germline V gene are KGHSH and LQKENI. The DNA for the CDR3 is TGTGCCAGCTGGGGACTCAACCGAAGCACAGATACGCAGTATTTT. Translated: CASWGLNRSTDTQYF.

The chain uses TRBV28 and TRBJ1-1, with 10 bases fitting TRBD1. This CDR3 is built from 17 residues. Germline CDR1 and CDR2: MDHEN and SYDVKM. After removal of 2 bases from V and 4 bases from J, the junction contained 10 bases not matched to a gene. The CDR3 loop reads CASSLPGQGVSSTEAFF. Written as DNA, the CDR3 is TGTGCCAGCAGTTTACCTGGACAGGGGGTTTCGAGCACTGAAGCTTTCTTT.

The chain joins TRBV9 to TRBJ1-2, with no clear D. Trimming pared 3 bases from V and 1 base from J, leaving 7 bases between. Germline V CDR1 and CDR2: SGDLS, YYNGEE. The length of the CDR3 is 13 residues. The CDR3 sequence: CASSEDFNYGYTF. CDR3 DNA: TGTGCCAGCAGCGAGGACTTTAACTATGGCTACACCTTC.